These T cell receptor beta chains were read from a single sample in a study of blood T cell repertoires in COVID-19. Produced via immunoSEQ multiplex PCR; TCRdb's table is partial and in-frame only. The data hold 100,000 to 150,000 clones, with 60% to 80% observed a single time. Sequenced material: peripheral blood. The receptors originated from a man between 60 and 70 years old with acute or convalescent COVID-19. Each CDR3 is given with its conserved first and last residue. A D gene is named only where the DNA matches it firmly. Clone size is not always given. Where it is, it says once, few, many or a class for expanded clones.

>TRBV19|TRBJ2-4|.|TRBD2
CASSPQGRGAPNIQYF
TGTGCCAGTAGTCCCCAGGGGCGGGGGGCCCCAAACATTCAGTACTTC
>TRBV5-6|TRBJ2-2|many|.
CASSLALTGELFF
TGTGCCAGCAGCTTAGCCCTCACCGGGGAGCTGTTTTTT
>TRBV9|TRBJ1-6|.|TRBD1
CASSVGGQGKSSPLHF
TGTGCCAGCAGCGTAGGGGGACAGGGGAAGAGTTCACCCCTCCACTTT
>TRBV25-1|TRBJ2-7|.|.
CASSDPRAWNGGYEQYF
TGTGCCAGCAGTGATCCCCGGGCTTGGAACGGAGGCTACGAGCAGTACTTC
>TRBV7-3|TRBJ2-5|.|TRBD2
CASSLSGGLETQYF
TGTGCCAGCAGCTTAAGCGGGGGATTGGAGACCCAGTACTTC
>TRBV5-1|TRBJ1-5|.|.
CASSPGSGGGNQPQHF
TGCGCCAGCAGCCCCGGCTCGGGGGGTGGCAATCAGCCCCAGCATTTT
>TRBV18|TRBJ2-2|few|.
CASSPRAASASGELFF
TGTGCCAGCTCACCACGGGCAGCCTCGGCCTCCGGGGAGCTGTTTTTT
>TRBV7-9|TRBJ2-6|.|.
CASSLTGANVLTF
TGTGCCAGCAGCCTTACTGGGGCCAACGTCCTGACTTTC
>TRBV4-2|TRBJ1-2|.|TRBD1
CASSPSRDRGSGFYGYTF
TGTGCCAGCAGCCCCTCACGGGACAGGGGGTCGGGGTTTTATGGCTACACCTTC
>TRBV25-1|TRBJ2-1|once|.
CASSEVRGRVRNEQFF
TGTGCCAGCAGTGAGGTGCGGGGCAGGGTACGTAATGAGCAGTTCTTC
>TRBV30|TRBJ2-2|.|TRBD2
CAWSALAGSTGELFF
TGTGCCTGGAGTGCTTTAGCGGGAAGCACCGGGGAGCTGTTTTTT
>TRBV5-6|TRBJ1-5|.|.
CASSLQGTQPQHF
TGTGCCAGCAGCTTACAGGGTACGCAGCCCCAGCATTTT
>TRBV12-3/TRBV12-4|TRBJ1-1|.|TRBD1
CASSYRGGTEAFF
TGTGCCAGCAGTTACAGGGGCGGAACTGAAGCTTTCTTT
>TRBV11-2|TRBJ2-3|once|.
CASSLVSGADTQYF
TGTGCCAGCAGCTTAGTGTCAGGGGCGGATACGCAGTATTTT
>TRBV6-5|TRBJ2-5|once|TRBD1
CASSPGTEETQYF
TGTGCCAGCAGTCCCGGGACAGAAGAGACCCAGTACTTC
>TRBV4-1|TRBJ2-1|.|.
CASSQGGWGTGGEQFF
TGCGCCAGCAGCCAAGGGGGATGGGGCACCGGAGGGGAGCAGTTCTTC
>TRBV5-1|TRBJ2-7|.|.
CASSLETSLYEQYF
TGCGCCAGCAGCTTGGAAACTAGCTTGTACGAGCAGTACTTC
>TRBV19|TRBJ1-4|many|.
CASTTNREGEKLFF
TGTGCCAGTACCACCAACAGGGAAGGGGAAAAACTGTTTTTT
>TRBV2|TRBJ1-5|.|.
CASSEWANLNQPQHF
TGTGCCAGCAGTGAATGGGCGAATCTAAATCAGCCCCAGCATTTT
>TRBV2|TRBJ1-2|.|TRBD1
CAATSTGTGYTF
TGTGCCGCGACCTCGACAGGGACTGGCTACACCTTC
>TRBV10-1|TRBJ2-7|.|TRBD1
CASSDRPGQGATGEQYF
TGCGCCAGCAGTGATCGACCGGGACAGGGGGCGACGGGCGAGCAGTACTTC
>TRBV18|TRBJ1-1|.|.
CASSPLGGAKGSTEAFF
TGTGCCAGCTCACCCTTGGGGGGGGCCAAGGGGTCCACTGAAGCTTTCTTT
>TRBV28|TRBJ2-7|.|.
CASSPQGGSYEQYF
TGTGCCAGCTCCCCTCAGGGGGGTTCCTACGAGCAGTACTTC
>TRBV5-1|TRBJ1-1|.|.
CASSSTPLNTEAFF
TGCGCCAGCAGCTCGACACCCCTGAACACTGAAGCTTTCTTT
>TRBV24-1|TRBJ2-3|few|TRBD1
CATSAITGATDTQYF
TGTGCCACCAGTGCCATCACAGGGGCCACAGATACGCAGTATTTT
>TRBV18|TRBJ2-1|.|TRBD2
CASSPRTSGSYEQFF
TGTGCCAGCTCACCCCGGACTAGCGGGAGTTATGAGCAGTTCTTC
>TRBV7-3|TRBJ2-3|once|.
CASSLGAGGGTDTQYF
TGTGCCAGCAGCCTAGGTGCGGGCGGGGGCACAGATACGCAGTATTTT
>TRBV7-3|TRBJ2-1|few|.
CASSLGIEQFF
TGTGCCAGCAGCTTAGGCATTGAGCAGTTCTTC
>TRBV30|TRBJ1-5|once|TRBD1
CAFSLGTGNQPQHF
TGTGCCTTCTCTTTGGGGACAGGAAATCAGCCCCAGCATTTT
>TRBV4-2|TRBJ2-1|once|TRBD2
CASSHYIAGGPGDEQFF
TGTGCCAGCAGCCACTATATAGCGGGAGGGCCGGGCGATGAGCAGTTCTTC
>TRBV5-8|TRBJ1-4|.|TRBD1
CASSPKIRGNEKLFF
TGTGCCAGCAGCCCCAAGATCAGGGGGAATGAAAAACTGTTTTTT